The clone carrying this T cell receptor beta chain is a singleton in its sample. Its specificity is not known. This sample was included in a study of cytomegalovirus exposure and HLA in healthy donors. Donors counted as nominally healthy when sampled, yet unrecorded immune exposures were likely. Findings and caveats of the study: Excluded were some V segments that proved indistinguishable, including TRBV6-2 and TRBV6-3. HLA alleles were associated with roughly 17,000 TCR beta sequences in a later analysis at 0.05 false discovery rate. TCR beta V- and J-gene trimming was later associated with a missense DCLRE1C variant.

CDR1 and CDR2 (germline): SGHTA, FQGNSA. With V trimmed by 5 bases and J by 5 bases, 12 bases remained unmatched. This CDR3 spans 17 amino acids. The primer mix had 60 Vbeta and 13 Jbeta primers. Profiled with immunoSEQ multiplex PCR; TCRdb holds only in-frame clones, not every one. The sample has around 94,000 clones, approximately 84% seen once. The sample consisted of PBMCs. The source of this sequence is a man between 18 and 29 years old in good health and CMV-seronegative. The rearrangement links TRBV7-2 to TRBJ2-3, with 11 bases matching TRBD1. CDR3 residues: CASSVGTSGTGGDTQYF. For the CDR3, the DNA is TGTGCCAGCAGCGTCGGTACGTCCGGGACAGGGGGAGATACGCAGTATTTT.